A selection of T cell receptor beta chains follows, all from one sample in a study of T cells in Graves' hyperthyroidism and ophthalmopathy. TCRdb reprocessed the multiplex PCR reads via MiXCR and lists one record per CDR3 protein. The table includes about 570,000 distinct CDR3 sequences, 46% detected once. The sequenced material came from peripheral blood or thyroid tissue (not recorded which). All receptors derive from an adult woman with Graves' disease, either hyperthyroidism or ophthalmopathy (not recorded which). Each CDR3 is given with its conserved first and last residue. D genes are given only for firm matches. Clone size is given for some rows only: seen once, a few or many times, or a class if the clone is expanded.

D gene: NA; clone size: NA; J gene: TRBJ2-1; V gene: TRBV5-1; CDR3 DNA: TGCGCCAGCAGCTCGAACCCAGTGTACAATGAGCAGTTCTTC; CDR3 protein: CASSSNPVYNEQFF
D gene: NA; clone size: NA; J gene: TRBJ1-1; V gene: TRBV3-1; CDR3 DNA: TGTGCCAGCAGCCACTCGGGGCGGGGGAACACTGAAGCTTTCTTT; CDR3 protein: CASSHSGRGNTEAFF
D gene: NA; clone size: NA; J gene: TRBJ1-5; V gene: TRBV6-6; CDR3 DNA: TGTGCCAGCGCGCAGGCAGGCTCGGTACAGCCCCAGCATTTT; CDR3 protein: CASAQAGSVQPQHF
D gene: TRBD1; clone size: NA; J gene: TRBJ1-4; V gene: TRBV9; CDR3 DNA: TGTGCCAGCAGCCCGCACGGACAGGCGAATGAAAAACTGTTTTTT; CDR3 protein: CASSPHGQANEKLFF
D gene: NA; clone size: NA; J gene: TRBJ2-7; V gene: TRBV2; CDR3 DNA: TGTGCCAGCAGTGAAGGCAGGGAAGGCGAGCAGTACTTC; CDR3 protein: CASSEGREGEQYF
D gene: TRBD2; clone size: NA; J gene: TRBJ2-3; V gene: TRBV2; CDR3 DNA: TGTGCCAGCAGTGTGGGACTAGCGGGAGAAAGGGCAGATACGCAGTATTTT; CDR3 protein: CASSVGLAGERADTQYF
D gene: TRBD1; clone size: NA; J gene: TRBJ1-1; V gene: TRBV19; CDR3 DNA: TGTGCCACTGGACAGGAGGGCTCCGGAGCTTTCTTT; CDR3 protein: CATGQEGSGAFF
D gene: NA; clone size: once; J gene: TRBJ2-7; V gene: TRBV10-3; CDR3 DNA: TGTGCCATTTATCGTGGGCATAATCGGGATGACGAGCAGTACTTC; CDR3 protein: CAIYRGHNRDDEQYF
D gene: NA; clone size: NA; J gene: TRBJ2-7; V gene: TRBV7-2; CDR3 DNA: TGTGCCAGCAGCTTACATAACAGTCTACCCTACGAGCAGTACTTC; CDR3 protein: CASSLHNSLPYEQYF
D gene: NA; clone size: NA; J gene: TRBJ1-6; V gene: TRBV27; CDR3 DNA: TGTGCCAGCAGTTTATACGGGGGCTCACCCCTCCACTTT; CDR3 protein: CASSLYGGSPLHF
D gene: NA; clone size: many; J gene: TRBJ2-7; V gene: TRBV7-9; CDR3 DNA: TGTGCCAGCAGACCCCCGGGAATCATAGACGAGCAGTACTTC; CDR3 protein: CASRPPGIIDEQYF
D gene: TRBD1; clone size: NA; J gene: TRBJ1-2; V gene: TRBV10-2; CDR3 DNA: TGTGCCAGCAGCCCGGACAGGGTGTCATACTATGGCTACACCTTC; CDR3 protein: CASSPDRVSYYGYTF
D gene: TRBD2; clone size: once; J gene: TRBJ2-1; V gene: TRBV15; CDR3 DNA: TGTGCCACCAGCAGCACTAGCGGAGGGAGGATAGGGAATGAGCAGCTCTTC; CDR3 protein: CATSSTSGGRIGNEQLF
D gene: NA; clone size: NA; J gene: TRBJ2-5; V gene: TRBV18; CDR3 DNA: TGTGCCAGCTCACCAGCGGGACGGACCCAGTACTTC; CDR3 protein: CASSPAGRTQYF
D gene: NA; clone size: NA; J gene: TRBJ2-7; V gene: TRBV29-1; CDR3 DNA: TGCAGCGTTGAAGAGCAAGGAACCTACGAGCAGTACTTC; CDR3 protein: CSVEEQGTYEQYF
D gene: NA; clone size: many; J gene: TRBJ2-7; V gene: TRBV7-2; CDR3 DNA: TGTGCCAGCCGGGTTGCCTACGAGCAGTACTTC; CDR3 protein: CASRVAYEQYF
D gene: NA; clone size: NA; J gene: TRBJ1-3; V gene: TRBV6-5; CDR3 DNA: TGTGCCATCAGTTACGGAAATCCACAGGGTGGAAACACCGTATATTTT; CDR3 protein: CAISYGNPQGGNTVYF
D gene: NA; clone size: NA; J gene: TRBJ1-5; V gene: TRBV20-1; CDR3 DNA: TGCAGTGCGAGACTAGCGGGAGGTACCCAGCATTTT; CDR3 protein: CSARLAGGTQHF
D gene: NA; clone size: many; J gene: TRBJ1-5; V gene: TRBV6-5; CDR3 DNA: TGTGCCAGCAGTAAGCGGGGGTTCGGGCAGCCCCAGCATTTT; CDR3 protein: CASSKRGFGQPQHF
D gene: NA; clone size: many; J gene: TRBJ1-1; V gene: TRBV24-1; CDR3 DNA: TGTGCCACCAGTGACCCTGACACTGAAGCTTTCTTT; CDR3 protein: CATSDPDTEAFF
D gene: NA; clone size: many; J gene: TRBJ1-2; V gene: TRBV6-1; CDR3 DNA: TGTGCCAGCAAAATCCCCGGGACGACGCCGGGGGGCTACACCTTC; CDR3 protein: CASKIPGTTPGGYTF
D gene: TRBD1; clone size: NA; J gene: TRBJ1-1; V gene: TRBV5-1; CDR3 DNA: TGCGCCAGCAGCTTGGGGAACTTGAACAGGGGGCACGGCACTGAAGCTTTCTTT; CDR3 protein: CASSLGNLNRGHGTEAFF
D gene: NA; clone size: NA; J gene: TRBJ1-3; V gene: TRBV30; CDR3 DNA: TGTGCCTGGAGTCGGGGCAGGGCTTCCGTGAGAAACACCATATATTTT; CDR3 protein: CAWSRGRASVRNTIYF
D gene: NA; clone size: NA; J gene: TRBJ2-7; V gene: TRBV15; CDR3 DNA: TGTGCCACCCAAGGGGCCGCCTACGAGCAGTACTTC; CDR3 protein: CATQGAAYEQYF
D gene: NA; clone size: many; J gene: TRBJ1-4; V gene: TRBV5-6; CDR3 DNA: TGTGCCAGCAGCGACGGTGCAACTAATGAAAAACTGTTTTTT; CDR3 protein: CASSDGATNEKLFF
D gene: NA; clone size: NA; J gene: TRBJ2-7; V gene: TRBV10-2; CDR3 DNA: TGCGCCAGCAGTGAGGTTAAGTCCGGGCGCGAGCAGTACTTC; CDR3 protein: CASSEVKSGREQYF
D gene: TRBD2; clone size: NA; J gene: TRBJ2-5; V gene: TRBV2; CDR3 DNA: TGTGCCAGCAGTGAAGGGGAGACTCTAGCGGGAGGGCCAGGCCAAGAGACCCAGTACTTC; CDR3 protein: CASSEGETLAGGPGQETQYF
D gene: TRBD1; clone size: NA; J gene: TRBJ2-6; V gene: TRBV19; CDR3 DNA: TGTGCCAGTAGTATCGGGACAGGTCCTTCTGGGGCCAACGTCCTGACTTTC; CDR3 protein: CASSIGTGPSGANVLTF
D gene: NA; clone size: many; J gene: TRBJ2-7; V gene: TRBV20-1; CDR3 DNA: TGCAGTGCTCGATTCTACGAGCAGTACTTC; CDR3 protein: CSARFYEQYF
D gene: NA; clone size: NA; J gene: TRBJ2-5; V gene: TRBV12-3/TRBV12-4; CDR3 DNA: TGTGCCAGCAGTTTAGGTCTAGAAGAGACCCAGTACTTC; CDR3 protein: CASSLGLEETQYF
D gene: TRBD1; clone size: once; J gene: TRBJ1-5; V gene: TRBV10-3; CDR3 DNA: TGTGCCATCAGTGATAGGCGGGACAGAAGGGATCAGCCCCAGCATTTT; CDR3 protein: CAISDRRDRRDQPQHF
D gene: TRBD1; clone size: NA; J gene: TRBJ1-1; V gene: TRBV6-5; CDR3 DNA: TGTGCCAGCACCACACCCGGGACAGGGACCACTGAAGCTTTCTTT; CDR3 protein: CASTTPGTGTTEAFF
D gene: NA; clone size: many; J gene: TRBJ2-7; V gene: TRBV3-1; CDR3 DNA: TGTGCCAGCAGCCAAGATTGGGACGGGAGTGGAGAGCAGTACTTC; CDR3 protein: CASSQDWDGSGEQYF
D gene: NA; clone size: many; J gene: TRBJ2-2; V gene: TRBV9; CDR3 DNA: TGTGCCAGCAGCCGCACAGTGGACGGGGAGCTGTTTTTT; CDR3 protein: CASSRTVDGELFF
D gene: NA; clone size: NA; J gene: TRBJ1-5; V gene: TRBV7-8; CDR3 DNA: TGTGCCAGCAGCCCCAGCAGACCCCAGCATTTT; CDR3 protein: CASSPSRPQHF